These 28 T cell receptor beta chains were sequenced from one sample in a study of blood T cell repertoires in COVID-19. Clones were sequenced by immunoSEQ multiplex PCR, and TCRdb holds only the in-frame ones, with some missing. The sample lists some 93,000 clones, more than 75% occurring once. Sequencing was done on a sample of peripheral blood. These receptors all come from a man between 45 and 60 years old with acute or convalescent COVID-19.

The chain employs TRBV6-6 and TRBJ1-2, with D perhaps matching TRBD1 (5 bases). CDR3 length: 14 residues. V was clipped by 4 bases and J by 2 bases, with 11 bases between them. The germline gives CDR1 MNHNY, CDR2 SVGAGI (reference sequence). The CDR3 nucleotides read TGTGCCAGCAGTTCCACGACAGTAAACTATGGCTACACCTTC. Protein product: CASSSTTVNYGYTF.

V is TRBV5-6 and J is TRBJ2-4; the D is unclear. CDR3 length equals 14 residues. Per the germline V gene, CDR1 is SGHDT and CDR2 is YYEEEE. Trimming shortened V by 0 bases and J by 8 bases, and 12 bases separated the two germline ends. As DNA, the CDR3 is TGTGCCAGCAGCTTGGAGGAACAGAGATACATTCAGTACTTC. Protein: CASSLEEQRYIQYF.

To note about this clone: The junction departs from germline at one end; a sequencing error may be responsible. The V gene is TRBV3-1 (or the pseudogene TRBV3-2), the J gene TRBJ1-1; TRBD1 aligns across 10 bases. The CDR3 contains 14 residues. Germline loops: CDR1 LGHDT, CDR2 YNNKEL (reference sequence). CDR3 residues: CASSQDRGLSEAFF. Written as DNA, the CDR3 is TGTGCCAGCAGTCAAGACAGGGGGCTATCTGAAGCTTTCTTT.

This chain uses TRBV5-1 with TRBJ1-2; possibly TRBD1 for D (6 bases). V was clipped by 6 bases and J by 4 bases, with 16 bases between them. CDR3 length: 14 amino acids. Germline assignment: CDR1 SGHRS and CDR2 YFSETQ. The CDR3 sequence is CASTLYQGTYGYTF. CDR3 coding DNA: TGCGCCAGCACCCTTTATCAGGGGACCTATGGCTACACCTTC.

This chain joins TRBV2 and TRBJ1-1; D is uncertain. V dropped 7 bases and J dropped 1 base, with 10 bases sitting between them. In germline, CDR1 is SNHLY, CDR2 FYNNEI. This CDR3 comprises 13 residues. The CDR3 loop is CASKRGSNTEAFF. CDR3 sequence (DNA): TGTGCCAGCAAGCGTGGTTCGAACACTGAAGCTTTCTTT.

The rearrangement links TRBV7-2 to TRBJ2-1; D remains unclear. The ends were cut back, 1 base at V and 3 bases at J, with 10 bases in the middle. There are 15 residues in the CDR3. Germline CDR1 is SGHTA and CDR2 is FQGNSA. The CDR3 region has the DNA TGTGCCAGCAGCTTAGGTAGCACCCTCTACAATGAGCAGTTCTTC. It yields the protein CASSLGSTLYNEQFF.

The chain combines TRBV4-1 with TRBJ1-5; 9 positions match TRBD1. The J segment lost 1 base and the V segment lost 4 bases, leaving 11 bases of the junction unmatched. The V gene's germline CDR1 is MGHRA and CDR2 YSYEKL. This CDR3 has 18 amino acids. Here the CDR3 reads CASSPTSGDRGSNQPQHF. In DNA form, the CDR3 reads TGCGCCAGCAGCCCGACCTCTGGAGACAGGGGGAGCAATCAGCCCCAGCATTTT.

CDR3 nucleotide sequence: TGTGCCAGCAGTCCCGTATCCGGGAGGGTCAATGAGCAGTTCTTC. Translation: CASSPVSGRVNEQFF. The chain uses TRBV6-5 and TRBJ2-1; 8 bases match TRBD2. V was clipped by 5 bases and J by 6 bases; unmatched bases: 9. Looked up from germline, CDR1 is MNHEY and CDR2 is SVGAGI. The CDR3 is made up of 15 amino acids.

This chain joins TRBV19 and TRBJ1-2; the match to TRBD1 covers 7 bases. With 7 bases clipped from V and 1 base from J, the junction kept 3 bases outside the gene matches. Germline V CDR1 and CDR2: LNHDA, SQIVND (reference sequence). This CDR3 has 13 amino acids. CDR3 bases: TGTGCCAGTAAGAGACAGGGTAACTATGGCTACACCTTC. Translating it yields CASKRQGNYGYTF.

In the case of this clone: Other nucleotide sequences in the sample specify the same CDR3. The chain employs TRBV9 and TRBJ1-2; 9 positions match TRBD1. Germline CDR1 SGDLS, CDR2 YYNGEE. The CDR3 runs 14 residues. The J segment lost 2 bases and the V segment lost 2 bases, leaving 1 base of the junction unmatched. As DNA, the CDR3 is TGTGCCAGCAGCGTGGGACAGGGAAACTATGGCTACACCTTC. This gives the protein CASSVGQGNYGYTF.

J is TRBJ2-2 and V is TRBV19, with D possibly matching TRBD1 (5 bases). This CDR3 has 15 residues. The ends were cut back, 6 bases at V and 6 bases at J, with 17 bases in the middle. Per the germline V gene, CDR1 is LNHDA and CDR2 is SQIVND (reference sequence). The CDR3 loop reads CASRTGQGNAGELFF. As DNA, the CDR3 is TGTGCCAGTAGAACCGGGCAGGGCAATGCCGGGGAGCTGTTTTTT.

The CDR3 protein is CASRIGLAGGTYNEQFF. The DNA of the CDR3 is TGCGCCAGCAGAATCGGACTAGCGGGAGGGACCTACAATGAGCAGTTCTTC. This chain joins TRBV10-2 and TRBJ2-1; 15 positions match TRBD2. Trimming removed 6 bases from V and 2 bases from J; junction bases left unmatched: 5. The CDR3 runs to 17 residues. Germline V CDR1 and CDR2: WSHSY, SAAADI.

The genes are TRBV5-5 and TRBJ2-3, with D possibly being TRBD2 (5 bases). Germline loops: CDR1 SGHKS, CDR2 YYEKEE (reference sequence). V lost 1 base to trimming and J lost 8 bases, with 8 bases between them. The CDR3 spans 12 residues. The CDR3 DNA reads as TGTGCCAGCAGCTTGACGGGATCTACGCAGTATTTT. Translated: CASSLTGSTQYF.

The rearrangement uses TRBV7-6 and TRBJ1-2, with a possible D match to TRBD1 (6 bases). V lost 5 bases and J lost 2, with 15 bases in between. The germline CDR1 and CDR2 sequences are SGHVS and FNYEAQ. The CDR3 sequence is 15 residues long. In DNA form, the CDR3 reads TGTGCCAGCAGCCCATCTCACACAGGGAACTATGGCTACACCTTC. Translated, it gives CASSPSHTGNYGYTF. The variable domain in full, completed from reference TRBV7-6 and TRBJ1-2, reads GAGVSQSPRYKVTKRGQDVALRCDPISGHVSLYWYRQALGQGPEFLTYFNYEAQQDKSGLPNDRFSAERPEGSISTLTIQRTEQRDSAMYRCASSPSHTGNYGYTFGSGTRLTVV.

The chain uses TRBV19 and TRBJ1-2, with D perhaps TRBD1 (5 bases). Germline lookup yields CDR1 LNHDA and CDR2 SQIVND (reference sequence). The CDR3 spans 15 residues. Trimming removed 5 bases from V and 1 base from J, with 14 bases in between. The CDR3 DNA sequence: TGTGCCAGTAGTTCCGCCCCTAGGGGTAACTATGGCTACACCTTC. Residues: CASSSAPRGNYGYTF.

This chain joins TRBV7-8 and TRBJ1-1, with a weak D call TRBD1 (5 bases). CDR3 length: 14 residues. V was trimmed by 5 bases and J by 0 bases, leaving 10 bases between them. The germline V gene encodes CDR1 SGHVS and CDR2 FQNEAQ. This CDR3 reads CASSPGGVNTEAFF. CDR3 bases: TGTGCCAGCAGCCCGGGGGGAGTGAACACTGAAGCTTTCTTT.

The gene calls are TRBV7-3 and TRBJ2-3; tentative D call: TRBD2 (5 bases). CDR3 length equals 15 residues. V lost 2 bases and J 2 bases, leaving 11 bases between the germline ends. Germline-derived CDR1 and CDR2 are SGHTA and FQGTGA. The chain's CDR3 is CASSLGGAYTDTQYF. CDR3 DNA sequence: TGTGCCAGCAGCTTAGGAGGAGCATACACAGATACGCAGTATTTT.

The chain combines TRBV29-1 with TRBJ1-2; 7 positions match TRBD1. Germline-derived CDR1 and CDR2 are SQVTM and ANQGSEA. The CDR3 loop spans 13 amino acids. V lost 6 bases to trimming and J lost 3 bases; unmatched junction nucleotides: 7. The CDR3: CSVAKQGYYGYTF. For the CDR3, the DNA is TGCAGCGTAGCCAAACAGGGGTACTATGGCTACACCTTC.

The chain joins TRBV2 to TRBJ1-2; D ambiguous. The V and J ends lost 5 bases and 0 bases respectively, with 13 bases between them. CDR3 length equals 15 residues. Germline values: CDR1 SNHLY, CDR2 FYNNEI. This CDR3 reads CASSPDWQTNYGYTF. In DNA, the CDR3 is TGTGCCAGCAGTCCCGATTGGCAGACTAACTATGGCTACACCTTC.

This CDR3 reads CASSQELGGGTRNNEQFF. In DNA form, the CDR3 reads TGCGCCAGCAGCCAAGAATTAGGGGGCGGGACTAGGAACAATGAGCAGTTCTTC. The rearrangement joins TRBV4-1 to TRBJ2-1; the D gene is possibly TRBD2 (8 bases). The CDR3 is made up of 18 amino acids. CDR1 and CDR2 from the germline V gene are MGHRA and YSYEKL. V was clipped by 0 bases and J by 5 bases, with 20 bases between them.

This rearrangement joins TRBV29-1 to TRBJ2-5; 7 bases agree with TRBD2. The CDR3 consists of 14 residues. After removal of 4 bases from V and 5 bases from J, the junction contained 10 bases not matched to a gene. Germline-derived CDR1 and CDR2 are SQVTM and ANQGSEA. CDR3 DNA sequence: TGCAGCGTTGCTGGCGGGGGAGTGTGGGAGACCCAGTACTTC. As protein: CSVAGGGVWETQYF.

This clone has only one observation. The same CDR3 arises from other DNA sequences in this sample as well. CDR3 region: CSVDRNTEAFF. The CDR3 DNA follows: TGCAGCGTTGACAGGAACACTGAAGCTTTCTTT. The chain joins TRBV29-1 to TRBJ1-1; D is unclear. The germline V gene encodes CDR1 SQVTM and CDR2 ANQGSEA. V dropped 3 bases and J dropped 1 base, with 3 bases sitting between them. The CDR3 is 11 residues long. The variable domain in full, completed from reference TRBV29-1 and TRBJ1-1, reads SAVISQKPSRDICQRGTSLTIQCQVDSQVTMMFWYRQQPGQSLTLIATANQGSEATYESGFVIDKFPISRPNLTFSTLTVSNMSPEDSSIYLCSVDRNTEAFFGQGTRLTVV.

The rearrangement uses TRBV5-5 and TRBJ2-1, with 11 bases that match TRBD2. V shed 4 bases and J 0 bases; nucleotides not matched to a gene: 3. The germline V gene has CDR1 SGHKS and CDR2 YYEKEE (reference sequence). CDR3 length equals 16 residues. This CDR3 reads CASSVGLAGSYNEQFF. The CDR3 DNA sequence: TGTGCCAGCAGCGTTGGACTAGCGGGCTCCTACAATGAGCAGTTCTTC.

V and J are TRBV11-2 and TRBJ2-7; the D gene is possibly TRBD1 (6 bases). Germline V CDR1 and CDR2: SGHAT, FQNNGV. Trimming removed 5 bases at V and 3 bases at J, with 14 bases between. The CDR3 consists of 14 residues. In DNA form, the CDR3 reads TGTGCCAGCAGCGCCCGACAGGAGAGCTACGAGCAGTACTTC. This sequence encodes CASSARQESYEQYF.

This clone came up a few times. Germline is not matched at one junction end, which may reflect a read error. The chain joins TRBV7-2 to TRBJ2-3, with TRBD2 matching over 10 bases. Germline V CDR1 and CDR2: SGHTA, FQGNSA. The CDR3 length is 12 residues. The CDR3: CASSSIGTSVDF. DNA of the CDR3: TGTGCCAGCAGCTCGATCGGGACTAGCGTCGATTTT.

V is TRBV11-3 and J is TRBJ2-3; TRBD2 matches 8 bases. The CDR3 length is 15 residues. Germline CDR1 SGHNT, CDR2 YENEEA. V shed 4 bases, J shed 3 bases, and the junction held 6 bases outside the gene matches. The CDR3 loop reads CASSWAGGLTDTQYF. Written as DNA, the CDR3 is TGTGCCAGCAGCTGGGCGGGAGGTTTAACAGATACGCAGTATTTT.

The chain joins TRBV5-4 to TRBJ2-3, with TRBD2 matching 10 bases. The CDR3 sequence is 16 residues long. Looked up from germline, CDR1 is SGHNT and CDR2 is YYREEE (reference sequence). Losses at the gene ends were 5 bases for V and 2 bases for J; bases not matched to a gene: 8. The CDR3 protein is CASRRYGTSATDTQYF. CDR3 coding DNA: TGTGCCAGCAGAAGGTACGGGACTAGCGCCACAGATACGCAGTATTTT. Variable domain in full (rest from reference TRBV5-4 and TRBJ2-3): ETGVTQSPTHLIKTRGQQVTLRCSSQSGHNTVSWYQQALGQGPQFIFQYYREEENGRGNFPPRFSGLQFPNYSSELNVNALELDDSALYLCASRRYGTSATDTQYFGPGTRLTVL.

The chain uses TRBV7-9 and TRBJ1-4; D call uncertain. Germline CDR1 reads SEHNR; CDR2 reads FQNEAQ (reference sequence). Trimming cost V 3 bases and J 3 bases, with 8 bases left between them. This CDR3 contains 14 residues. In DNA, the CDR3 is TGTGCCAGCAGCTTTTTCGGGGCTAATGAAAAACTGTTTTTT. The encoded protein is CASSFFGANEKLFF.